A selection of T cell receptor beta chains follows, all from one sample in a study of T cells after posttransplantation cyclophosphamide. Using immunoSEQ multiplex PCR, the repertoire was profiled, and TCRdb retains in-frame clones only, with some absent. This sample carries about 14,000 clones, none of them present only once. The material was PBMCs, obtained around 1,100 days after allogeneic stem cell transplant with posttransplant cyclophosphamide. The receptors stem from a female patient aged 40-49 years who received an allogeneic stem cell transplant from a related donor, was CMV-positive, and had no GVHD. Some T cells here may be from the graft donor. CDR3s include the opening cysteine and the closing phenylalanine or tryptophan. The D gene is left open where the match is weak. Part of the rows lack a size; the others show once, few, many or a class for expanded clones.

D	V	size	J	DNA	CDR3
NA	TRBV5-1	many	TRBJ2-1	NA	CASTVGQGAVSVFF
NA	TRBV4-1	many	TRBJ1-5	TGCGCCAGCAGCCAAGCTATAGGGGAACAGCCCCAGCATTTT	CASSQAIGEQPQHF
NA	TRBV6-5	NA	TRBJ1-2	TGTGCCAGCAGTTACTCCGGCAGGCAGAATGGCTACACCTTC	CASSYSGRQNGYTF
TRBD1	TRBV5-4	NA	TRBJ2-2	TGTGCCAGCAGCTTGGACCAGGGGGTCGGGGAGCTGTTTTTT	CASSLDQGVGELFF
NA	TRBV7-9	many	TRBJ2-7	TGTGCCAGCAGCAATACAGGGTTATACGAGCAGTACTTC	CASSNTGLYEQYF
NA	TRBV9	few	TRBJ1-1	TGTGCCAGCAGCGTAGACAGTTACACTGAAGCTTTCTTT	CASSVDSYTEAFF
TRBD2	TRBV18	many	TRBJ2-3	TGTGCCAGCTCACCAGGCACAGCGGGGATCCCAGATACGCAGTATTTT	CASSPGTAGIPDTQYF
TRBD2	TRBV5-4	NA	TRBJ2-7	TGTGCCAGCAGCTTGGGAGGCGGGGGGGCCTACGAGCAGTACTTC	CASSLGGGGAYEQYF
TRBD1	TRBV6-1	many	TRBJ1-5	TGTGCCAGCAGTGAAAGGGGCAGGGGGCCAGGTCAGCCCCAGCATTTT	CASSERGRGPGQPQHF
NA	TRBV6-4	NA	TRBJ1-6	TGTGCCAGCAGTGGAAGGGGTACCTATAATTCACCCCTCCACTTT	CASSGRGTYNSPLHF
TRBD2	TRBV9	many	TRBJ2-1	TGTGCCAGCAGCGCCGGGACTAGCGGGGGAAATGAGCAGTTCTTC	CASSAGTSGGNEQFF
NA	TRBV6-1	many	TRBJ2-7	TGTGCCAGCAGTGAGCAGGGCGGACAGCCCTACGAGCAGTACTTC	CASSEQGGQPYEQYF
NA	TRBV11-2	NA	TRBJ2-7	TGTGCCAGCAGCCCTGGGACACCATACGAGCAGTACTTC	CASSPGTPYEQYF
TRBD1	TRBV5-1	NA	TRBJ2-1	TGCGCCAGCAGCAAGGGACAGGGGGATGAGCAGTTCTTC	CASSKGQGDEQFF
TRBD2	TRBV6-4	many	TRBJ2-2	TGTGCCAGCAGCCTGCGGGGGGGGCCGAACACCGGGGAGCTGTTTTTT	CASSLRGGPNTGELFF
NA	TRBV29-1	few	TRBJ2-7	TGCAGCGTTAAAATAAACTACGAGCAGTACTTC	CSVKINYEQYF
TRBD1	TRBV6-1	few	TRBJ2-7	TGTGCCAGCAGTAAAGGGGACAGAGTCTACGAGCAGTACTTC	CASSKGDRVYEQYF
NA	TRBV9	NA	TRBJ2-7	TGTGCCAGTAGTTTCAAACAGAAGACGGCATACGAGCAGTACTTC	CASSFKQKTAYEQYF
TRBD2	TRBV10-3	many	TRBJ2-7	TGTGCCATCAGTGATAGCGGGGGGGCCCACGAGCAGTACTTC	CAISDSGGAHEQYF
NA	TRBV29-1	many	TRBJ2-7	TGCAGCGTCCCGGGGAGTCCGGAGCAGTACTTC	CSVPGSPEQYF
TRBD1	TRBV5-6	many	TRBJ2-1	TGTGCCAGCAGCTTGGGGACAGGGAACTACAATGAGCAGTTCTTC	CASSLGTGNYNEQFF
TRBD1	TRBV25-1	many	TRBJ1-5	TGTGCCAGCAGTGATCACAGGGGTAGCAATCAGCCCCAGCATTTT	CASSDHRGSNQPQHF
NA	TRBV7-2	many	TRBJ1-3	TGTGCCAGCAGCTTAGAGGGGGTTGGCTCTGGAAACACCATATATTTT	CASSLEGVGSGNTIYF
TRBD1	TRBV28	many	TRBJ1-5	TGTGCCAGCAGTTCTCTTTGGGACAGTAGCAATCAGCCCCAGCATTTT	CASSSLWDSSNQPQHF
NA	TRBV7-9	few	TRBJ1-1	TGTGCCAGCAGCTCCCGCTCAACAGGGTGGGCTTTCTTT	CASSSRSTGWAFF
TRBD1	TRBV11-1	many	TRBJ1-4	TGTGCCAGCAGCCAAGGACAGGGGAATAATGAAAAACTGTTTTTT	CASSQGQGNNEKLFF
TRBD1	TRBV11-2	many	TRBJ2-2	TGTGCCAGCAGCCCATTCCCGACAGGGGGCGGTACCGGGGAGCTGTTTTTT	CASSPFPTGGGTGELFF
NA	TRBV5-1	many	TRBJ2-4	TGCGCCAGCAGCTTGAGCGCGGCCAAAAACATTCAGTACTTC	CASSLSAAKNIQYF
TRBD1	TRBV29-1	few	TRBJ2-2	TGCAGCGTTGGACAGGGGTCCGGGGAGCTGTTTTTT	CSVGQGSGELFF
NA	TRBV5-6	many	TRBJ1-5	TGTGCCAGCAGCTTAAACGGGGATGAACCTCAGCCCCAGCATTTT	CASSLNGDEPQPQHF
TRBD1	TRBV6-5	many	TRBJ2-7	TGTGCCAGCAGACTACGGACAGGGCAGTCCTACGAGCAGTACTTC	CASRLRTGQSYEQYF
NA	TRBV10-1	many	TRBJ2-2	TGCGCCAGCAGTGAGTTAAACGGGGAGCTGTTTTTT	CASSELNGELFF
NA	TRBV6-5	many	TRBJ1-5	TGTGCCAGCAGTTACTCCAGGGGAAATCAGCCCCAGCATTTT	CASSYSRGNQPQHF
TRBD1	TRBV6-4	medium-sized	TRBJ2-3	TGTGCCAGCAGCGCCGGGACAGGGGTGGCAGATACGCAGTATTTT	CASSAGTGVADTQYF
NA	TRBV2	many	TRBJ2-7	TGTGCCAGCAGGAAGCTCAGGGATTCTGCTACCTACGAGCAGTACTTC	CASRKLRDSATYEQYF
NA	TRBV29-1	many	TRBJ2-1	TGCAGCGTTGAACGGCCCAGGGTTAATGGGAATGAGCAGTTCTTC	CSVERPRVNGNEQFF
NA	TRBV10-3	many	TRBJ2-7	TGTGCCATCAGTGAATCAAGGAGCTCCTACGAGCAGTACTTC	CAISESRSSYEQYF
TRBD2	TRBV7-9	NA	TRBJ2-7	TGTGCCAGCAGCTCCGACGGGACTAGCATATACGAGCAGTACTTC	CASSSDGTSIYEQYF
NA	TRBV29-1	many	TRBJ1-6	TGCAGCGTCCAGGGTTTTAGCCCCTATAATTCACCCCTCCACTTT	CSVQGFSPYNSPLHF
NA	TRBV7-9	many	TRBJ1-2	TGTGCCAGCAGCCATTCGGGAAGACAGGCGAACTATGGCTACACCTTC	CASSHSGRQANYGYTF
TRBD2	TRBV5-4	many	TRBJ2-7	TGTGCCAGCAGCGTAGGACAGCGGGAGAAGGACTTC	CASSVGQREKDF
TRBD1	TRBV5-1	NA	TRBJ1-2	TGCGCCAGCGCATTGACCGGGACAGGGGTGGCCTATGGCTACACCTTC	CASALTGTGVAYGYTF
TRBD1	TRBV27	many	TRBJ2-7	TGTGCCAGCAGTCTTCGACAGGGCCTTGAGCAGTACTTC	CASSLRQGLEQYF
NA	TRBV6-6	many	TRBJ1-2	TGTGCCAGCGTAGGTAAAGGGGGTAACTATGGCTACACCTTC	CASVGKGGNYGYTF
TRBD1	TRBV2	many	TRBJ1-2	TGTGCCAGCAGTGATTGGACAGGGACGGACTATGGCTACACCTTC	CASSDWTGTDYGYTF
NA	TRBV19	many	TRBJ1-6	TGTGCCAGTAAGATTCAGGGGAATGGTTCACCCCTCCACTTT	CASKIQGNGSPLHF
NA	TRBV7-9	NA	TRBJ2-7	TGTGCCAGCAGCAAGGTTGACAGGATCTACGAGCAGTACTTC	CASSKVDRIYEQYF
NA	TRBV6-5	few	TRBJ2-5	TGTGCCAGCAGTTATGCGGGCCGGGAGACCCAGTACTTC	CASSYAGRETQYF
NA	TRBV19	many	TRBJ2-2	TGTGCCATAGAACAGGGGAACACCGGGGAGCTGTTTTTT	CAIEQGNTGELFF
TRBD1	TRBV5-4	many	TRBJ1-5	TGTGCCAGCAGCTTGGTGACAGGGGTTTATAGCAATCAGCCCCAGCATTTT	CASSLVTGVYSNQPQHF
TRBD1	TRBV4-3	many	TRBJ2-2	TGCGCCAGCAGCCTGACAGGGCTGGCCGGGGAGCTGTTTTTT	CASSLTGLAGELFF
NA	TRBV10-1	many	TRBJ1-1	TGCGCCAGCAGCAGGGATCCAGGCACTGAAGCTTTCTTT	CASSRDPGTEAFF